The 29 T cell receptor beta chains presented below share a single source sample, sequenced in a study of shared clonotypes between healthy human individuals. This table comes from immunoSEQ multiplex PCR, and its TCRdb copy is limited to in-frame clones, with some not included. The sample consists of some 2 million clones, roughly 96% of them appearing once. Material for sequencing was naive CD4+ T cells sorted from blood. This sample's subset: CD45RA+ positively selected. Receptors originate from a man younger than 35 in good health.

V usage is TRBV2 and J usage is TRBJ2-3, with 15 bases lining up with TRBD2. Trimming took 6 bases from V and 0 from J; bases not matched to a gene: 4. Germline V gene sequence: CDR1 SNHLY, CDR2 FYNNEI. This CDR3 region has 17 residues. The CDR3: CASRGLAGGSSTDTQYF. The CDR3 DNA sequence: TGTGCCAGCAGGGGACTAGCGGGAGGATCTAGCACAGATACGCAGTATTTT.

With regard to this clone: Given a much more abundant clone one base away, this may be a read error. The chain employs TRBV7-2 and TRBJ1-1; D may be TRBD1 (5 bases). The germline V and J ends were trimmed by 1 base and 0 bases, with 6 bases remaining between them. CDR1 is SGHTA, CDR2 FQGNSA, per germline. This CDR3 comprises 14 residues. CDR3 sequence reads: CASSLVTVNTEAFF. The CDR3 DNA is TGTGCCAGCAGCTTAGTGACAGTGAACACTGAAGCTTTCTTT.

V gene TRBV30 combines with J gene TRBJ1-2; D possibly corresponds to TRBD1 (5 bases). Trimming pared 2 bases from V and 10 bases from J, leaving 14 bases between. This CDR3 has 12 amino acids. Germline CDR1 is GTSNPN and CDR2 is SVGIG (reference sequence). The CDR3 is CAWSQGEIVYTF. CDR3 nucleotide sequence: TGTGCCTGGAGTCAAGGGGAAATTGTCTACACCTTC.

This clone was detected only once. The chain couples TRBV5-3 to TRBJ1-2, with TRBD1 matching 8 bases. TRBV5-3 is sorted into the ORF group, with uncertain function. The CDR3 is 15 residues long. V dropped 0 bases and J dropped 4; count of bases not matched to a gene: 5. The CDR3 DNA is TGTGCCAGAAGCTTGGCGAGCAGGGGGCTCTATGGCTACACCTTC. It codes for CARSLASRGLYGYTF.

On this clone itself: This CDR3 is also generated by other DNA sequences in the sample. The chain carries TRBV2 and TRBJ1-4, with a weak D call TRBD1 (5 bases). V lost 3 bases and J lost 0, with 8 bases in between. CDR1 and CDR2 from the germline V gene are SNHLY and FYNNEI. The CDR3 sequence is 15 residues long. The CDR3 DNA reads TGTGCCAGCAGTGATGTAGGGGCAACTAATGAAAAACTGTTTTTT. Translated, it gives CASSDVGATNEKLFF.

This clone has a single count. The chain links TRBV5-4 to TRBJ2-6, with D maybe TRBD2 (5 bases). CDR1 is SGHNT and CDR2 is YYREEE in the germline V gene (reference sequence). The CDR3 covers 18 residues. V dropped 2 bases and J dropped 0 bases, with 15 bases sitting between them. The CDR3 sequence: CASSFSAAPSSGANVLTF. CDR3 coding DNA: TGTGCCAGCAGCTTCTCAGCGGCCCCCAGCTCTGGGGCCAACGTCCTGACTTTC.

Note on this clone: The same CDR3 can be traced to other DNA sequences in this sample. The V call is TRBV18, the J call TRBJ2-7; no reliable D call. This CDR3 spans 12 amino acids. Trimming pared 4 bases from V and 0 bases from J, leaving 4 bases between. The germline V gene has CDR1 KGHSH and CDR2 LQKENI. CDR3 nucleotides: TGTGCCAGCTCACGTACCTCCTACGAGCAGTACTTC. The encoded protein is CASSRTSYEQYF.

The V gene is TRBV6-1, the J gene TRBJ1-3; the D is unclear. There are 15 residues in the CDR3. The V end was cut by 4 bases, the J end by 2 bases, with 12 bases between. Germline assignment: CDR1 MNHNS and CDR2 SASEGT. CDR3 protein: CASSVAFETGNTIYF. The CDR3 coding sequence is TGTGCCAGCAGTGTGGCGTTCGAGACTGGAAACACCATATATTTT.

The V gene is TRBV4-2, the J gene TRBJ2-3; D is uncertain. Looked up from germline, CDR1 is LGHNA and CDR2 is YNFKEQ. The CDR3 extends over 15 amino acids. Trimming removed 0 bases from V and 4 bases from J, with 11 bases in between. The CDR3 coding sequence is TGTGCCAGCAGCCAAGAAGGGTCCGCTGCAGATACGCAGTATTTT. It yields the protein CASSQEGSAADTQYF.

The chain carries TRBV9 and TRBJ2-5; 13 nucleotides agree with TRBD2. The CDR3 contains 16 residues. Trimming took 3 bases from V and 2 from J; bases not matched to a gene: 4. Per the germline V gene, CDR1 is SGDLS and CDR2 is YYNGEE. CDR3 in amino acids: CASSDRTSGRQETQYF. CDR3 nucleotide sequence: TGTGCCAGCAGCGACCGGACTAGCGGGAGACAAGAGACCCAGTACTTC.

The rearrangement uses TRBV29-1 and TRBJ2-3; no clear D. The germline V gene has CDR1 SQVTM and CDR2 ANQGSEA. Trimming took off 1 base at V and 8 bases at J, with 4 bases between the two ends. The CDR3 runs 10 residues. CDR3 DNA: TGCAGCGTTGAAGGAGGTACGCAGTATTTT. It specifies CSVEGGTQYF.

Of note for this clone: Other DNA sequences from this sample encode an identical CDR3 as well. The chain has TRBV2 and TRBJ2-7; D unresolved. The V gene lost 5 bases and the J gene lost 3 bases, with 5 bases spanning the gap. Germline V lookup: CDR1 SNHLY, CDR2 FYNNEI. The CDR3 totals 11 residues. CDR3 DNA sequence: TGTGCCAGCAGTTCATTCTACGAGCAGTACTTC. Its translation is CASSSFYEQYF.

The chain has TRBV12-5 and TRBJ2-1; D remains unclear. The CDR3 is 12 residues long. V lost 1 base, J lost 6 bases, and 4 bases lay in between. From germline, CDR1 is LGHNT and CDR2 FRNRAP. DNA for the CDR3: TGTGCTAGTGGTTTGGCCCGCAATGAGCAGTTCTTC. The encoded protein is CASGLARNEQFF.

The genes are TRBV30 and TRBJ1-2; the D gene is possibly TRBD1 (5 bases). The CDR3 consists of 16 residues. Germline V gene data show CDR1 as GTSNPN and CDR2 as SVGIG (reference sequence). Trimming stripped 3 bases from V and 0 bases from J, with 17 bases between. This chain's CDR3 is CAWRFGTATSNYGYTF. CDR3 DNA sequence: TGTGCCTGGAGATTTGGGACGGCGACATCTAACTATGGCTACACCTTC.

Concerning this clone itself: One junction end disagrees with the germline gene, perhaps due to a read error. The DNA for the CDR3 is TGTGCCAGTAGTAGAAGACAGGGTTACTACGGCTACACCTTC. This encodes CASSRRQGYYGYTF. The chain joins TRBV19 to TRBJ1-2, with 7 bases matching TRBD1. The V gene's germline CDR1 is LNHDA and CDR2 SQIVND (reference sequence). The CDR3 is made up of 14 amino acids.

This rearrangement joins TRBV2 to TRBJ2-3; tentatively, D is TRBD2 (5 bases). Trimming took off 3 bases at V and 5 bases at J, with 9 bases between the two ends. The CDR3 is 13 residues long. Germline CDR1 is SNHLY and CDR2 is FYNNEI. CDR3 residues: CASSDVGEDTQYF. Written as DNA, the CDR3 is TGTGCCAGCAGTGATGTCGGGGAAGATACGCAGTATTTT.

The chain joins TRBV30 to TRBJ1-3, with D unclear. Per the germline V gene, CDR1 is GTSNPN and CDR2 is SVGIG (reference sequence). V lost 1 base and J 4 bases, leaving 14 bases between the germline ends. CDR3 size: 15 residues. The CDR3: CAWSETARWGNTIYF. In DNA form, the CDR3 reads TGTGCCTGGAGTGAAACAGCCAGGTGGGGAAACACCATATATTTT. The entire variable domain, with the rest obtained from reference TRBV30 and TRBJ1-3, is as follows: SQTIHQWPATLVQPVGSPLSLECTVEGTSNPNLYWYRQAAGRGLQLLFYSVGIGQISSEVPQNLSASRPQDRQFILSSKKLLLSDSGFYLCAWSETARWGNTIYFGEGSWLTVV.

The V call is TRBV10-3, the J call TRBJ2-7; TRBD1 matches 10 bases. CDR1 is ENHRY and CDR2 is SYGVKD in the germline V gene. V shed 6 bases, J shed 5 bases, and the junction held 4 bases outside the gene matches. The CDR3 has 13 amino acids. The CDR3 region is CAIRTGGRNEQYF. CDR3 in DNA: TGTGCCATCAGGACAGGGGGCAGAAACGAGCAGTACTTC.

The chain links TRBV28 to TRBJ1-1; D may be TRBD1 (5 bases). Germline lookup yields CDR1 MDHEN and CDR2 SYDVKM. The V and J ends lost 6 bases and 3 bases respectively, with 17 bases between them. The CDR3 length is 15 residues. The CDR3 reads CASSQRGLGDTEAFF. DNA of the CDR3: TGTGCCAGCAGCCAGAGGGGCCTGGGGGACACTGAAGCTTTCTTT.

This chain uses TRBV10-3 with TRBJ1-4; 7 bases map to TRBD1. In germline, CDR1 is ENHRY, CDR2 SYGVKD. The V gene end was trimmed by 10 bases and the J gene end by 0 bases; junction bases not matched to a gene: 5. CDR3 size: 14 residues. The CDR3 DNA follows: TGTGCCAGCCGGGACAGATCAACTAATGAAAAACTGTTTTTT. This translates into CASRDRSTNEKLFF.

This clone came up a few times. This chain connects TRBV5-6 to TRBJ2-1; 9 bases match TRBD2. J lost 7 bases, V lost 3 bases, and 8 bases had no gene match. The CDR3 totals 15 residues. CDR1 is SGHDT, CDR2 YYEEEE, per germline. CDR3 protein: CASSSPSGVGNEQFF. The CDR3 nucleotides are TGTGCCAGCAGCTCGCCTAGCGGGGTGGGGAATGAGCAGTTCTTC.

This chain connects TRBV29-1 to TRBJ2-7, with a weak D call TRBD2 (6 bases). Trimming took 3 bases from V and 4 from J, leaving 19 bases between them. This CDR3 is 15 amino acids long. Germline V CDR1 and CDR2: SQVTM, ANQGSEA. CDR3 nucleotides: TGCAGCGTTGAGCGCCTCCTGAGCGGGCGGTACGAGCAGTACTTC. Protein product: CSVERLLSGRYEQYF.

The chain joins TRBV28 to TRBJ1-5; tentatively, D is TRBD1 (6 bases). The V gene lost 6 bases and the J gene lost 4 bases, with 13 bases spanning the gap. CDR3 length: 14 amino acids. CDR1 and CDR2 from the germline V gene are MDHEN and SYDVKM. In nucleotides, the CDR3 is TGTGCCAGCAGACTATGGGACATAAATCAGCCCCAGCATTTT. Translation gives CASRLWDINQPQHF.

V and J are TRBV7-9 and TRBJ2-7; 10 bases map to TRBD2. With V trimmed by 0 bases and J by 5 bases, 4 bases remained unmatched. This CDR3 is built from 15 residues. Germline loops: CDR1 SEHNR, CDR2 FQNEAQ (reference sequence). CDR3 nucleotides: TGTGCCAGCAGCTTAGCGGGACTAGCGTTCCACGAGCAGTACTTC. Translating it yields CASSLAGLAFHEQYF.

The chain employs TRBV7-2 and TRBJ2-1, with D perhaps matching TRBD1 or TRBD2 (5 bases each). V lost 5 bases and J 9 bases, leaving 14 bases between the germline ends. This CDR3 spans 13 amino acids. Germline CDR1 is SGHTA and CDR2 is FQGNSA. CDR3 residues: CASSPRRDGEQFF. The CDR3, as DNA: TGTGCCAGCAGCCCCCGCCGGGACGGTGAGCAGTTCTTC.

The chain employs TRBV9 and TRBJ2-3; no clear D gene. The V end was cut by 0 bases, the J end by 8 bases, with 13 bases between. This CDR3 region has 14 residues. Germline V gene data show CDR1 as SGDLS and CDR2 as YYNGEE. The CDR3 is CASSVVDSLGTQYF. The CDR3 DNA is TGTGCCAGCAGCGTAGTTGACTCTCTGGGTACGCAGTATTTT.

The chain's CDR3 is CASSLEGQAAGRAFF. The CDR3 bases are TGCGCCAGCAGCTTGGAGGGACAGGCCGCCGGGAGAGCGTTTTTT. The chain links TRBV5-1 to TRBJ1-4; 8 bases are shared with TRBD1. With 0 bases clipped from V and 16 bases from J, the junction kept 14 bases outside the gene matches. In germline, CDR1 is SGHRS, CDR2 YFSETQ. The CDR3 spans 15 residues.

This clone was picked up a small number of times. The rearrangement joins TRBV11-2 to TRBJ2-1; D remains ambiguous. The germline V gene encodes CDR1 SGHAT and CDR2 FQNNGV. The germline V and J ends were trimmed by 0 bases and 7 bases, with 10 bases remaining between them. This CDR3 region has 14 residues. CDR3 residues: CASSLDRPANEQFF. For the CDR3, the DNA is TGTGCCAGCAGCTTAGATAGGCCAGCGAATGAGCAGTTCTTC.

The chain combines TRBV10-3 with TRBJ2-3; 15 bases line up with TRBD2. Germline lookup yields CDR1 ENHRY and CDR2 SYGVKD. The CDR3 is made up of 18 amino acids. Trimming took 9 bases from V and 0 from J; bases not matched to a gene: 10. The CDR3: CAIYGTSGGISSTDTQYF. The CDR3 region has the DNA TGTGCCATTTACGGGACTAGCGGGGGGATTTCTAGCACAGATACGCAGTATTTT.